The clone carrying this TCR beta chain was observed a few times. What it recognizes is unknown. TCR alpha and TCR beta cDNA libraries carrying sample barcodes and UMIs were produced by 5'RACE using constant-segment primers. TCRdb re-analysed the 5' RACE reads in MiXCR, keeping a single row per CDR3 protein. The sample carries 190,000 or so distinct CDR3 sequences, 20% to 25% recorded once. This sample stems from a study of T-cell memory formation after mild COVID-19. Study-level information: Clusters of TCRs were largely donor specific.

V was clipped by 10 bases and J by 8 bases, with 24 bases between them. This CDR3 is built from 15 residues. CDR1 and CDR2 (germline): SNHLY, FYNNEI. General study findings and limits: Shrinking CD4+ clones were chiefly CM and EM; CD8+ ones were chiefly EMRA. Contracting clones from day 15 to 85 showed balanced CD4/CD8; later expanders favored CD4+.

Sequenced input: PBMCs or a T cell subset sorted from them (not recorded which). V and J are TRBV2 and TRBJ2-1, with a weak D call TRBD2 (5 bases). The clonotype was recovered from an adult woman who had mild COVID-19 (a few samples of this study predate the infection). Cell type and time point are not known. CDR3 DNA sequence: TGTGCCACCCTACGGGGTAGCGCGACGGTTGATGAGCAGTTCTTC. It specifies CATLRGSATVDEQFF.